These 4 T cell receptor beta chains originate from one sample sequenced in a study of identical twins (dated by TCRdb to about 2016). Libraries were constructed by 5' RACE. The reads were generated on an Illumina HiSeq 2000. Through fastp at Q25 and MiXCR, TCRdb rebuilt clones from the public reads, retaining in-frame beta chains. Identical CDR3 proteins give one entry, which carries the most common genes and DNA. Within this sample are about 520,000 distinct CDR3 sequences, with roughly a fifth of them counted one time only. Approximately 0.95% of the sample is held by the ten biggest clonotypes. Separately, the same data were catalogued under a study of T cells expressing NK-cell markers.

The sample was CD4+ T cells sorted from blood. The source of these receptors is a woman between 18 and 30 years old in good health.

The sample holds one count of this clonotype. CDR3 in amino acids: CASRRAGAYNEQFF. The CDR3 DNA sequence: TGCGCCAGCAGAAGAGCGGGAGCCTACAATGAGCAGTTCTTC. This chain uses TRBV5-1 with TRBJ2-1; 8 bases are shared with TRBD2. This CDR3 contains 14 residues. CDR1 and CDR2 (germline): SGHRS, YFSETQ. V was pared by 5 bases and J by 2 bases, with 3 bases of the junction left unmatched.

This clonotype has only a few counts. The rearrangement links TRBV12-3 or TRBV12-4 to TRBJ1-1; D possibly corresponds to TRBD1 (5 bases). This CDR3 region has 14 residues. V lost 8 bases, J lost 2 bases, and 15 bases lay in between. Written as DNA, the CDR3 is TGTGCCAGCCGAACATCAGGGTTAAACACTGAAGCTTTCTTT. Its protein product is CASRTSGLNTEAFF.

The gene calls are TRBV30 and TRBJ2-3; D gene ambiguous. Trimming left V 0 bases short and J 2 bases short, with 6 bases between. This CDR3 region has 13 residues. Germline V gives CDR1 GTSNPN, CDR2 SVGIG (reference sequence). This CDR3 reads CAWSVPFTDTQYF. CDR3 bases: TGTGCCTGGAGTGTACCGTTCACAGATACGCAGTATTTT.

The chain employs TRBV6-5 and TRBJ2-1; D may be TRBD1 (5 bases). V dropped 2 bases and J dropped 8 bases, with 13 bases sitting between them. The CDR3 is 14 amino acids. CDR1 is MNHEY and CDR2 is SVGAGI in the germline V gene. DNA for the CDR3: TGTGCCAGCAGTTACCTTGGTCAGGGCCATGAGCAGTTCTTC. This encodes CASSYLGQGHEQFF.